The T cell receptor beta chain described here comes from a study of blood T cell repertoires in COVID-19 (dated by TCRdb to about 2020). For the study in its entirety: Samples from collaborators originated in the United States, Italy and Spain and spanned both the acute and convalescent phases of COVID-19. The repertoires were released in a freely available public database intended as a resource for research on the immune response to SARS-CoV-2. The sample metadata nearly always contained a de-identified subject ID, COVID-19 status, age in years and sex. The prospective study material was composed of cDNA or gDNA derived from T cells, B-cell-depleted T cells, or PBMCs. HLA class I and class II types, where available, came from metadata supplied by the sample provider rather than from assay-based typing. The dataset comprised deeply sampled blood TCRbeta repertoires from subjects exposed to, actively infected with, or recovered from COVID-19. The samples were drawn from the first 160 participants of the ongoing ImmuneRACE study and from over 950 subjects provided by 6 global collaborators. Summary of the overall study and its limitations: The quantity of clinical and demographic metadata differed by source and by participant and was supplied without curation.

Collaborating institutions collected whole blood in K2EDTA tubes following their own protocols. Collaborator samples were shipped for TCRbeta analysis as frozen whole blood, isolated PBMCs, or DNA extracted from either sample type. This clone was seen only a few times. The antigen it binds to is not known. No base-level quality is on record; no much larger clone is a single base apart. TCRbeta CDR3 regions were amplified from genomic DNA by means of the immunoSEQ Assay, a bias-controlled multiplex PCR. The original pipeline was this. Within the assay, amplification of reference gene primers was used to estimate how many nucleated cells each sample contained. Sequence reads were collapsed and filtered to measure the absolute abundance of every unique TCRbeta CDR3 rearrangement. For each sample, productive Simpson clonality was calculated as the square root of Simpson's diversity index across productive rearrangements. TCRdb re-hosts the immuneACCESS table, in-frame sequences only. Its copies lack some clones; in the studies checked, an unresolved V gene accounts for under half of them, and the cause for the rest is not known. Clone size and the V and J calls come from that table; the DNA yielded D and trimming. The sample yields fewer than 200,000 clones; under 85% were counted once. Of the sample, around 6.8% is held by the ten largest clones.

The sample was peripheral blood. This TCR was sampled from a human donor in a cohort sampled during active COVID-19.

The nucleotide sequence reads as follows: TGTGCCAGTAGTTCCGGGACAGATCCGGGTGAGCAGTTCTTC. It translates to CASSSGTDPGEQFF. Recombination joined TRBV19 with TRBJ2-1, and 7 junction bases match TRBD1. Sequences LNHDA (CDR1) and SQIVND (CDR2) are obtained from the germline V gene (reference sequence). V trim: 5 bases; J trim: 9 bases; unmatched bases: 10. The CDR3 spans 14 residues, from the cysteine through the phenylalanine. Kept here is only the CDR3 DNA, which spans 42 bases and is read in frame from base 1.